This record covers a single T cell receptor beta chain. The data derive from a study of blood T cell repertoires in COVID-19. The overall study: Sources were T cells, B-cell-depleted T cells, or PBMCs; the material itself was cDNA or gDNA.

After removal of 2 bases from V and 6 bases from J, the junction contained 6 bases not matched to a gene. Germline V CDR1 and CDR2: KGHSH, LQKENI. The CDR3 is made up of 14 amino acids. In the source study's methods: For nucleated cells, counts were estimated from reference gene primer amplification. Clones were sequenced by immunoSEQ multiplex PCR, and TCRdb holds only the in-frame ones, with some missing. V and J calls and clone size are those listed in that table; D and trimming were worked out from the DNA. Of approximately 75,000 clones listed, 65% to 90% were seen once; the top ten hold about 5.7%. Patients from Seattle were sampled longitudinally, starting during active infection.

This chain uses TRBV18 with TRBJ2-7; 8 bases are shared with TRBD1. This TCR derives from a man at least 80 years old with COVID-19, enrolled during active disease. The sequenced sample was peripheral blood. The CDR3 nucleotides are TGTGCCAGCTCACCATCAGGGGGCTCGGGCGAGCAGTACTTC. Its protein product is CASSPSGGSGEQYF.